The rows below give T cell receptor beta chains drawn from one sample of a study of CD8 T cells in ankylosing spondylitis. TCRdb itself ran the 5' RACE reads through MiXCR, one entry per CDR3 protein. The data show fewer than 550,000 distinct CDR3 sequences, with about 5.2% seen just once and roughly 3.3% held by the top ten. Material: blood, either unsorted or a sorted T cell fraction (not recorded which). The receptors come from a male donor with ankylosing spondylitis. Each CDR3 is given with its conserved first and last residue. Fields, in order: D gene, J gene, V gene, clone size, CDR3 protein, CDR3 DNA. A D gene is named only where the DNA matches it firmly. Size tells how often a clone was seen (once, few, many) or the class of an expanded clone, and some rows leave it out.

.	TRBJ2-1	TRBV6-5	many	CASSYSRFPYNEQFF	TGTGCCAGCAGTTACTCGAGGTTCCCCTACAATGAGCAGTTCTTC
.	TRBJ1-2	TRBV7-2	many	CASSLAGMGYTF	TGTGCCAGCAGCTTAGCAGGGATGGGCTACACCTTC
TRBD1	TRBJ2-7	TRBV29-1	many	CSVARQGRSYEQYF	TGCAGCGTTGCTAGACAGGGACGGTCCTACGAGCAGTACTTC
.	TRBJ2-1	TRBV6-2/TRBV6-3	many	CASSYSRQGEFPYNEQFF	TGTGCCAGCAGTTACTCGAGGCAGGGAGAGTTCCCCTACAATGAGCAGTTCTTC
.	TRBJ1-2	TRBV20-1	many	CSARVGPYGYTF	TGCAGTGCTAGAGTCGGGCCCTATGGCTACACCTTC
TRBD1	TRBJ1-4	TRBV2	many	CATTGGEKLFF	TGTGCCACAACAGGGGGTGAAAAACTGTTTTTT
TRBD1	TRBJ1-2	TRBV7-2	many	CASSPGQGARYGGYTF	TGTGCCAGCAGCCCGGGACAGGGGGCGCGTTACGGGGGCTACACCTTC
.	TRBJ2-3	TRBV4-1	many	CASSQDRGGPSTDTQYF	TGCGCCAGCAGCCAAGATAGGGGGGGACCCAGCACAGATACGCAGTATTTT
.	TRBJ2-5	TRBV9	many	CASSVDTTETQYF	TGTGCCAGCAGCGTAGATACGACGGAGACCCAGTACTTC
TRBD1	TRBJ1-4	TRBV20-1	.	CSAQDRTGWGEKLFF	TGCAGTGCTCAAGATCGGACAGGTTGGGGAGAAAAACTGTTTTTT
TRBD1	TRBJ2-1	TRBV18	many	CASSLPSGDRAFNEQFF	TGTGCCAGCTCCCTTCCCTCCGGGGACAGGGCTTTCAATGAGCAGTTCTTC
.	TRBJ2-7	TRBV6-5	few	CASSYSRDAYEQYF	TGTGCCAGCAGTTACTCGAGGGACGCCTACGAGCAGTACTTC
.	TRBJ1-6	TRBV4-3	many	CASSQVSGPRDSPLHF	TGCGCCAGCAGCCAAGTCTCAGGGCCGAGGGATTCACCCCTCCACTTT
.	TRBJ1-1	TRBV20-1	many	CSARGQGTIRAFF	TGCAGTGCTAGAGGGCAGGGTACTATTCGAGCTTTCTTT
.	TRBJ2-7	TRBV5-1	many	CASSLALQGTYEQYF	TGCGCCAGCAGCTTGGCGTTACAGGGAACCTACGAGCAGTACTTC
.	TRBJ2-3	TRBV28	.	CASSTWGGSPTDTQYF	TGTGCCAGCTCCACGTGGGGCGGTTCCCCCACAGATACGCAGTATTTT
TRBD2	TRBJ2-5	TRBV7-2	many	CASSLSSGSVETQYF	TGTGCCAGCAGCCTTTCTAGCGGGAGTGTTGAGACCCAGTACTTC
TRBD1	TRBJ1-4	TRBV18	many	CASSSIDRGANEKLFF	TGTGCCAGCTCATCGATTGACAGGGGAGCTAATGAAAAACTGTTTTTT
.	TRBJ1-1	TRBV5-1	many	CASTQRGNTEAFF	TGCGCCAGCACCCAGAGGGGGAACACTGAAGCTTTCTTT
TRBD1	TRBJ2-3	TRBV5-1	many	CASSLEAGGMDTQYF	TGCGCCAGCAGCTTGGAGGCAGGGGGCATGGATACGCAGTATTTT
.	TRBJ2-1	TRBV6-2/TRBV6-3	few	CASRPYTGRGSYNEQFF	TGTGCCAGCAGGCCGTATACAGGCCGCGGCTCCTACAATGAGCAGTTCTTC
.	TRBJ2-1	TRBV5-1	many	CASSFEPTDEQFF	TGCGCCAGCAGCTTTGAGCCTACAGATGAGCAGTTCTTC
.	TRBJ2-2	TRBV10-3	many	CAISLRLTNTGELFF	TGTGCCATCAGCCTTCGGCTCACGAACACCGGGGAGCTGTTTTTT
.	TRBJ1-2	TRBV7-8	many	CASSLWRTPSRFGYTF	TGTGCCAGCAGCTTATGGAGGACCCCTAGTCGGTTCGGCTACACCTTC
.	TRBJ2-7	TRBV28	many	CASSLSSIEQYF	TGTGCCAGCAGTTTAAGCTCCATCGAGCAGTACTTC
.	TRBJ1-5	TRBV29-1	many	CSVKQDFDQPQHF	TGCAGCGTTAAACAGGATTTCGATCAGCCCCAGCATTTT
TRBD1	TRBJ2-7	TRBV18	many	CASSQNRGARDYEQYF	TGTGCCAGCTCGCAAAACAGGGGCGCGAGAGACTACGAGCAGTACTTC
.	TRBJ2-3	TRBV6-1	few	CATTKEPYSTDTQYF	TGTGCCACCACCAAGGAACCTTATTCCACAGATACGCAGTATTTT
.	TRBJ1-1	TRBV29-1	many	CSDRRDMNTEAFF	TGCAGCGACCGTAGGGACATGAACACTGAAGCTTTCTTT
.	TRBJ2-2	TRBV5-5	.	CASSLGIFTGELLF	TGTGCCAGCAGCCTGGGGATCTTCACCGGGGAGCTGCTTTTT
.	TRBJ2-3	TRBV10-3	many	CAISDRLGAKGLVSTDTQYF	TGTGCCATCAGTGATCGGCTTGGGGCAAAAGGTCTTGTTAGCACAGATACGCAGTATTTT
.	TRBJ2-3	TRBV5-1	.	CASSLTGPSTDTQYF	TGCGCCAGCAGCTTGACGGGTCCTAGCACAGATACGCAGTATTTT
TRBD2	TRBJ2-7	TRBV12-3/TRBV12-4	many	CASSQPGLASYEQYF	TGTGCCAGCAGTCAGCCGGGACTAGCCTCCTACGAGCAGTACTTC
TRBD1	TRBJ1-2	TRBV5-6	.	CATSIPGQGIYGYTF	TGTGCCACCAGCATCCCGGGACAGGGTATCTATGGCTACACCTTC
TRBD1	TRBJ2-1	TRBV12-3/TRBV12-4	many	CASSGQGAYNEQFF	TGTGCCAGCAGCGGACAGGGGGCGTACAATGAGCAGTTCTTC
.	TRBJ1-4	TRBV29-1	many	CSVRGSGAYEKLFF	TGCAGCGTCCGCGGGTCAGGGGCGTATGAAAAACTGTTTTTT
TRBD2	TRBJ2-3	TRBV4-3	many	CASSQEAGYTDTQYF	TGCGCCAGCAGCCAAGAAGCGGGATACACAGATACGCAGTATTTT
TRBD1	TRBJ1-6	TRBV7-9	many	CASSSPGQKNSPLHF	TGTGCCAGCAGCTCACCGGGACAGAAGAATTCACCCCTCCACTTT
TRBD1	TRBJ1-2	TRBV3-1	.	CASSQDLTRTGYGYTF	TGTGCCAGCAGCCAAGATTTAACGAGGACAGGCTATGGCTACACCTTC
TRBD2	TRBJ2-5	TRBV7-2	many	CASSTTGLAVQETQYF	TGTGCCAGCAGCACAACGGGACTAGCGGTCCAAGAGACCCAGTACTTC
.	TRBJ2-5	TRBV11-1	many	CASSAKERSQETQYF	TGTGCCAGCAGCGCCAAGGAGCGGAGCCAAGAGACCCAGTACTTC
.	TRBJ1-3	TRBV28	many	CASRNDYSGNTIYF	TGTGCCAGCCGTAATGATTACTCTGGAAACACCATATATTTT
TRBD2	TRBJ2-1	TRBV7-2	few	CASRRTSGRADEQFF	TGTGCCAGCAGGCGGACTAGCGGGAGGGCCGATGAGCAGTTCTTC
TRBD1	TRBJ2-7	TRBV29-1	many	CSVEQGVGYEQYF	TGCAGCGTTGAACAGGGGGTGGGCTACGAGCAGTACTTC
.	TRBJ1-1	TRBV20-1	many	CSAKQGSTEAFF	TGCAGTGCTAAACAGGGAAGCACTGAAGCTTTCTTT
TRBD1	TRBJ2-7	TRBV7-9	few	CASSAYSGTGSYEQYF	TGTGCCAGCAGCGCGTACTCCGGGACAGGGTCCTACGAGCAGTACTTC
.	TRBJ1-1	TRBV20-1	many	CSARDFIGFTEAFF	TGCAGTGCTAGAGATTTTATAGGGTTCACTGAAGCTTTCTTT
.	TRBJ2-3	TRBV20-1	many	CSANDISTDTQYF	TGCAGTGCTAATGACATTAGCACAGATACGCAGTATTTT
TRBD1	TRBJ1-5	TRBV6-2/TRBV6-3	many	CASSSSGQGTQPQHF	TGTGCCAGCAGTTCTTCCGGACAGGGAACTCAGCCCCAGCATTTT
.	TRBJ2-7	TRBV6-1	many	CASSPSGPQVGYEQYF	TGTGCCAGCAGCCCCAGCGGGCCTCAAGTGGGTTACGAGCAGTACTTC
TRBD1	TRBJ2-2	TRBV18	once	CASSPFGTGNTGELFF	TGTGCCAGCTCACCATTCGGGACAGGAAACACCGGGGAGCTGTTTTTT
.	TRBJ1-1	TRBV27	many	CASSFRVTAFF	TGTGCCAGCAGTTTTAGGGTAACGGCTTTCTTT